These T cell receptor beta chains were read from a single sample in a study of blood T cell repertoires in COVID-19. Profiling relied on immunoSEQ multiplex PCR, and the TCRdb table lists in-frame clones only, not all of them. The sample records about 190,000 clones, roughly four fifths being singletons. The sequencing sample was made of peripheral blood. The receptor set was obtained from a woman in her 70s with active or convalescent COVID-19. The CDR3 runs from the conserved cysteine through the conserved F or W. D genes are given only for firm matches. A clone size is listed for some rows: how often the clone was seen (once, few, many), or a class if it is expanded.

>few|TRBJ1-5|TRBD1|TRBV2
CASSEGQSSNQPQHF
TGTGCCAGCAGTGAGGGACAGAGTAGCAATCAGCCCCAGCATTTT
>.|TRBJ2-1|.|TRBV4-1
CASSPQGLGSGVGNEQFF
TGCGCCAGCAGCCCCCAAGGACTGGGGTCAGGGGTTGGTAATGAGCAGTTCTTC
>.|TRBJ1-2|.|TRBV19
CASSTYGRGGSYGYTF
TGTGCCAGTAGTACCTACGGAAGGGGAGGGAGCTATGGCTACACCTTC
>.|TRBJ2-3|.|TRBV7-2
CASSLGSLALRADTQYF
TGTGCCAGCAGCTTAGGGTCCTTAGCGTTGAGGGCGGATACGCAGTATTTT
>.|TRBJ2-1|TRBD2|TRBV3-1/TRBV3-2
CASRPGLAGAGEQFF
TGTGCCAGCAGACCCGGACTAGCGGGAGCCGGCGAGCAGTTCTTC
>few|TRBJ1-6|.|TRBV5-1
CASSFQGGDSPLHF
TGCGCCAGCAGCTTCCAGGGTGGGGATTCACCCCTCCACTTT
>.|TRBJ2-3|.|TRBV30
CAWSVRGAGDTQYF
TGTGCCTGGAGTGTCCGGGGAGCAGGAGATACGCAGTATTTT
>.|TRBJ2-7|.|TRBV6-1
CASSDDYIIYEQYF
TGTGCCAGCAGTGATGACTACATTATCTACGAGCAGTACTTC
>.|TRBJ2-2|TRBD2|TRBV25-1
CASSESTSGTTGELFF
TGTGCCAGCAGTGAATCGACTAGCGGGACAACCGGGGAGCTGTTTTTT
>.|TRBJ1-2|TRBD1|TRBV28
CASRGPAGGFQDYGYTF
TGTGCCAGCCGCGGACCGGCAGGGGGCTTCCAAGACTATGGCTACACCTTC
>once|TRBJ2-1|TRBD2|TRBV5-1
CASSLAGTLSSGLGYEQFF
TGCGCCAGCAGCTTGGCGGGCACTCTTTCTAGCGGTCTGGGGTATGAGCAGTTCTTC
>.|TRBJ1-2|TRBD1|TRBV4-1
CASSRGQVEGYTF
TGCGCCAGCAGCCGAGGACAGGTGGAGGGCTACACCTTC
>.|TRBJ2-1|TRBD2|TRBV5-1
CASSWEGLPGEQFF
TGCGCCAGCAGCTGGGAGGGACTGCCAGGGGAGCAGTTCTTC
>.|TRBJ2-2|.|TRBV19
CASSIRDTSGELFF
TGTGCCAGTAGTATTCGGGACACCTCCGGGGAGCTGTTTTTT
>.|TRBJ2-3|TRBD1|TRBV2
CASSPTGGRTDTQYF
TGTGCCAGCAGCCCCACAGGGGGCCGCACAGATACGCAGTATTTT
>.|TRBJ2-1|TRBD2|TRBV19
CASSGSGSPINEQFF
TGTGCCAGTAGTGGGAGCGGGAGTCCTATCAATGAGCAGTTCTTC
>.|TRBJ2-1|TRBD1|TRBV19
CASSRDRAGYEQFF
TGTGCCAGTAGTAGGGACAGGGCGGGATATGAGCAGTTCTTC
>.|TRBJ2-1|TRBD1|TRBV9
CASSVNRDSNNEQFF
TGTGCCAGCAGCGTAAACCGGGACAGCAACAATGAGCAGTTCTTC
>.|TRBJ1-2|.|TRBV27
CASSPQGNYGYTF
TGTGCCAGCAGTCCCCAGGGAAACTATGGCTACACCTTC
>.|TRBJ1-5|TRBD1|TRBV5-4
CASSFGTGVGLSNQPQHF
TGTGCCAGCAGCTTCGGGACAGGGGTTGGGCTTAGCAATCAGCCCCAGCATTTT
>few|TRBJ2-7|TRBD2|TRBV7-2
CASSLGPEERERYF
TGTGCCAGCAGCTTAGGGCCTGAGGAGCGGGAACGGTACTTC
>.|TRBJ2-3|.|TRBV5-1
CASSLAFGASTDTQYF
TGCGCCAGCAGCTTGGCCTTCGGAGCTAGCACAGATACGCAGTATTTT
>.|TRBJ2-2|TRBD2|TRBV14
CASSQEVAGVSTGELFF
TGTGCCAGCAGCCAAGAAGTAGCGGGAGTGTCCACCGGGGAGCTGTTTTTT
>.|TRBJ2-5|.|TRBV15
CATSRDHREETQYF
TGTGCCACCAGCAGAGATCACAGAGAAGAGACCCAGTACTTC
>.|TRBJ2-1|.|TRBV7-9
CASSPTGLVYNEQFF
TGTGCCAGCAGCCCGACGGGACTCGTGTACAATGAGCAGTTCTTC
>.|TRBJ2-7|.|TRBV5-5
CASSLAGSYEQYF
TGTGCCAGCAGCTTGGCGGGATCCTACGAGCAGTACTTC
>.|TRBJ2-2|.|TRBV4-1
CASSQPFAGELFF
TGCGCCAGCAGCCAACCTTTTGCCGGGGAGCTGTTTTTT
>once|TRBJ2-7|.|TRBV28
CASSGGGLYEQYF
TGTGCCAGCAGTGGGGGGGGGCTTTACGAGCAGTACTTC
>once|TRBJ2-1|.|TRBV19
CASSSGNNEQFF
TGTGCCAGTAGTAGCGGGAACAATGAGCAGTTCTTC
>.|TRBJ1-1|TRBD1|TRBV29-1
CSVEDGGQGTEAFF
TGCAGCGTTGAAGATGGGGGACAGGGGACTGAAGCTTTCTTT
>.|TRBJ2-3|.|TRBV27
CASSLSIGGLHF
TGTGCCAGCAGTTTATCCATCGGAGGGTTGCATTTT
>.|TRBJ2-7|.|TRBV19
CASSIDASVGEQYF
TGTGCCAGTAGTATAGATGCTAGCGTCGGCGAGCAGTACTTC
>.|TRBJ2-1|TRBD2|TRBV18
CASSPRLAGYNEQFF
TGTGCCAGCTCACCACGACTAGCGGGTTACAATGAGCAGTTCTTC
>.|TRBJ2-4|.|TRBV5-1
CASSGGTALAKNIQYF
TGCGCCAGCAGCGGAGGGACGGCCTTAGCCAAAAACATTCAGTACTTC
>.|TRBJ2-7|.|TRBV12-3/TRBV12-4
CASSLNSQYEQYF
TGTGCCAGCAGTTTAAACAGCCAGTACGAGCAGTACTTC
>.|TRBJ2-1|TRBD1|TRBV24-1
CATSDLRPDRAQEQFF
TGTGCCACCAGTGATTTGCGCCCGGACAGGGCCCAAGAGCAGTTCTTC
>.|TRBJ1-2|.|TRBV6-6
CATSPVPYGYTF
TGTGCCACCTCCCCGGTACCCTATGGCTACACCTTC
>.|TRBJ2-1|TRBD1|TRBV11-3
CASSLDRGRSEQFF
TGTGCCAGCAGCTTGGACAGGGGAAGGAGTGAGCAGTTCTTC
>.|TRBJ1-6|.|TRBV7-3
CASSLYSGGGSPLHF
TGTGCCAGCAGCTTATATTCGGGGGGAGGTTCACCCCTCCACTTT
>.|TRBJ2-7|.|TRBV11-2
CASLPGPRRYEQYF
TGTGCCAGCCTTCCGGGCCCAAGGAGGTACGAGCAGTACTTC
>.|TRBJ2-3|TRBD2|TRBV18
CASSRNSGSPDTQYF
TGTGCCAGCTCACGCAATAGCGGGAGCCCAGATACGCAGTATTTT
>once|TRBJ1-2|TRBD1|TRBV27
CASSLDRGYGYTF
TGTGCCAGCAGTTTAGACAGGGGCTATGGCTACACCTTC
>.|TRBJ1-1|TRBD1|TRBV28
CASSSPPGQGTEAFF
TGTGCCAGCAGTTCCCCTCCGGGACAGGGGACTGAAGCTTTCTTT
>.|TRBJ2-7|TRBD1|TRBV12-3/TRBV12-4
CASSLQGAYEQYF
TGTGCCAGCAGTTTGCAGGGGGCTTACGAGCAGTACTTC
>.|TRBJ1-2|TRBD1|TRBV5-5
CASSTQGRNYGYTF
TGTGCCAGCAGCACACAGGGGCGCAACTATGGCTACACCTTC
>.|TRBJ2-2|TRBD1|TRBV7-7
CASSLYTSPDRMKAGELFF
TGTGCTAGCAGCTTATATACATCCCCGGACAGGATGAAGGCCGGGGAGCTGTTTTTT